The 31 T cell receptor beta chains reported below all come from one sample, sequenced in a study of blood T cell repertoires in COVID-19. The table came from immunoSEQ multiplex PCR; TCRdb's copy has only in-frame clones and leaves some out. The sample carries under 35,000 clones, approximately 85% recorded once. Sequenced sample: peripheral blood. The receptors were sampled from a woman aged 45-59 years with active COVID-19.

V usage is TRBV28 and J usage is TRBJ1-1; tentatively, D is TRBD1 (6 bases). This CDR3 has 13 residues. Germline V gene data show CDR1 as MDHEN and CDR2 as SYDVKM. V dropped 5 bases and J dropped 5 bases, with 12 bases sitting between them. The CDR3 DNA is TGTGCCAGCAGTGCGACAGGTGAAACTGAAGCTTTCTTT. Its protein is CASSATGETEAFF.

The V gene is TRBV5-1, the J gene TRBJ2-3; 8 nucleotides align to TRBD2. The CDR3 is made up of 15 amino acids. Looked up from germline, CDR1 is SGHRS and CDR2 is YFSETQ. J lost 2 bases, V lost 3 bases, and 5 bases had no gene match. The CDR3 loop reads CASSSSGSITDTQYF. The CDR3, as DNA: TGCGCCAGCAGCTCCAGCGGGAGTATCACAGATACGCAGTATTTT.

This chain connects TRBV13 to TRBJ2-3, with TRBD2 matching 8 bases. The CDR3 has 16 residues. Trimming took 5 bases from V and 0 from J; bases not matched to a gene: 7. The germline gives CDR1 PRHDT, CDR2 FYEKMQ (reference sequence). The CDR3: CASSLRLASSTDTQYF. The CDR3 DNA sequence: TGTGCCAGCAGCCTACGACTAGCGTCTAGCACAGATACGCAGTATTTT.

The chain carries TRBV5-4 and TRBJ2-7, with a possible D match to TRBD2 (5 bases). Germline CDR1 reads SGHNT; CDR2 reads YYREEE (reference sequence). The CDR3 consists of 15 residues. V shed 0 bases and J shed 0 bases, with 10 bases lying between them. CDR3: CASSLGGRRSYEQYF. The CDR3 region has the DNA TGTGCCAGCAGCTTGGGAGGGAGACGCTCCTACGAGCAGTACTTC.

V and J are TRBV6-1 and TRBJ1-1; D call uncertain. CDR1 MNHNS and CDR2 SASEGT come from the germline V gene. Trimming stripped 1 base from V and 1 base from J, with 10 bases between. The CDR3 loop spans 15 amino acids. The chain's CDR3 is CASSEDERGNTEAFF. DNA for the CDR3: TGTGCCAGCAGTGAAGACGAGCGAGGGAACACTGAAGCTTTCTTT.

The chain uses TRBV6-6 and TRBJ1-1; weak D call: TRBD1 (6 bases). The V gene lost 9 bases and the J gene lost 5 bases, with 22 bases spanning the gap. Looked up from germline, CDR1 is MNHNY and CDR2 is SVGAGI (reference sequence). The CDR3 has 15 residues. CDR3 nucleotides: TGTGCCAGTCACCCACAGGGAGGGCGGGAGACTGAAGCTTTCTTT. Translating it yields CASHPQGGRETEAFF.

The gene calls are TRBV5-8 and TRBJ2-4; D unresolved. Germline V lookup: CDR1 SGHTS, CDR2 YDEGEE. The CDR3 sequence is 16 residues long. Trimming took off 2 bases at V and 0 bases at J, with 12 bases between the two ends. CDR3: CASSFHSSLAKNIQYF. As DNA, the CDR3 is TGTGCCAGCAGCTTTCACAGTTCGTTAGCCAAAAACATTCAGTACTTC.

The chain has TRBV5-1 and TRBJ1-1; D gene ambiguous. The CDR3 runs 14 residues. The V gene lost 0 bases and the J gene lost 4 bases, with 10 bases spanning the gap. Per the germline V gene, CDR1 is SGHRS and CDR2 is YFSETQ. The CDR3 DNA follows: TGCGCCAGCAGCTTGGAGGCGGGTAGCACTGAAGCTTTCTTT. This sequence encodes CASSLEAGSTEAFF.

The chain has TRBV7-9 and TRBJ1-5; D gene ambiguous. Trimming shortened V by 1 base and J by 3 bases, and 7 bases separated the two germline ends. Germline values: CDR1 SEHNR, CDR2 FQNEAQ (reference sequence). The CDR3 totals 14 residues. As DNA, the CDR3 is TGTGCCAGCAGCTTAGGTCAGGACAATCAGCCCCAGCATTTT. Translation gives CASSLGQDNQPQHF.

The J gene is TRBJ2-7, the V gene TRBV21-1; TRBD2 reflects the table's D call only, with no check against the DNA. TRBV21-1 represents a pseudogene. CDR3 length: 15 residues. The CDR3 sequence is CASSQGLAGTYEQYF. DNA for the CDR3: TGTGCCAGCAGCCAAGGACTAGCGGGGACATACGAGCAGTACTTC.

The chain recombines TRBV4-1 with TRBJ2-1; 9 bases are shared with TRBD2. CDR3 size: 17 residues. J lost 8 bases, V lost 0 bases, and 11 bases had no gene match. Germline assignment: CDR1 MGHRA and CDR2 YSYEKL. The CDR3 loop is CASSQERGLAGRDEQFF. CDR3 DNA sequence: TGCGCCAGCAGCCAAGAAAGGGGACTAGCAGGTCGGGATGAGCAGTTCTTC.

This clone was observed once. The chain recombines TRBV5-1 with TRBJ1-5; D is possibly TRBD1 (6 bases). Per the germline V gene, CDR1 is SGHRS and CDR2 is YFSETQ. The CDR3 extends over 14 amino acids. Trimming pared 1 base from V and 7 bases from J, leaving 12 bases between. The CDR3, as DNA: TGCGCCAGCAGCTTGTCCAGGGGAGACCAGCCCCAGCATTTT. Translating it yields CASSLSRGDQPQHF.

This clone was seen only once. The chain uses TRBV2 and TRBJ2-2; 10 bases fit TRBD2. With V trimmed by 5 bases and J by 1 base, 10 bases remained unmatched. Germline V gene lookup returns CDR1 SNHLY and CDR2 FYNNEI. The CDR3 loop spans 18 amino acids. The CDR3 loop reads CASSLIASGRWNTGELFF. CDR3 DNA: TGTGCCAGCAGTCTCATCGCTAGCGGGAGATGGAACACCGGGGAGCTGTTTTTT.

This rearrangement joins TRBV15 to TRBJ1-2, with a tentative D call TRBD1 (6 bases). Trimming removed 0 bases at V and 7 bases at J, with 18 bases between. The CDR3 has 16 residues. Germline CDR1 reads LNHNV; CDR2 reads YYDKDF (reference sequence). CDR3 DNA: TGTGCCACCAGCAGAGATAGGGGGAACCGACACCGTGGCTACACCTTC. Its translation: CATSRDRGNRHRGYTF. Based on the CDR3 plus reference TRBV15 and TRBJ1-2, the full variable domain is DAMVIQNPRYQVTQFGKPVTLSCSQTLNHNVMYWYQQKSSQAPKLLFHYYDKDFNNEADTPDNFQSRRPNTSFCFLDIRSPGLGDTAMYLCATSRDRGNRHRGYTFGSGTRLTVV.

This clone has only one observation. V is TRBV7-9 and J is TRBJ2-1; tentatively, D is TRBD2 (6 bases). V was clipped by 0 bases and J by 2 bases, with 11 bases between them. The CDR3 contains 16 residues. The germline V gene has CDR1 SEHNR and CDR2 FQNEAQ (reference sequence). The CDR3 sequence is CASSLAWRDAYNEQFF. The CDR3 region has the DNA TGTGCCAGCAGCTTAGCTTGGCGGGACGCCTACAATGAGCAGTTCTTC.

This rearrangement joins TRBV29-1 to TRBJ2-5, with D perhaps TRBD2 (5 bases). Trimming removed 4 bases at V and 5 bases at J, with 8 bases between. The germline V gene has CDR1 SQVTM and CDR2 ANQGSEA. The CDR3 spans 11 residues. The CDR3 DNA is TGCAGCGTTGTTCCTAGCGAGACCCAGTACTTC. Translated, it gives CSVVPSETQYF. The variable domain in full, with the rest retrieved from reference TRBV29-1 and TRBJ2-5, is SAVISQKPSRDICQRGTSLTIQCQVDSQVTMMFWYRQQPGQSLTLIATANQGSEATYESGFVIDKFPISRPNLTFSTLTVSNMSPEDSSIYLCSVVPSETQYFGPGTRLLVL.

This chain links TRBV9 with TRBJ1-3; D is possibly TRBD1 (5 bases). The ends were cut back, 3 bases at V and 0 bases at J, with 10 bases in the middle. The CDR3 contains 15 residues. Germline V gives CDR1 SGDLS, CDR2 YYNGEE. CDR3 DNA: TGTGCCAGCAGCGACCACAGGAACTCTGGAAACACCATATATTTT. It specifies CASSDHRNSGNTIYF.

The gene calls are TRBV7-9 and TRBJ1-2; 9 bases are shared with TRBD1. The V gene end was trimmed by 5 bases and the J gene end by 6 bases; junction bases not matched to a gene: 4. In germline, CDR1 is SEHNR, CDR2 FQNEAQ (reference sequence). There are 13 residues in the CDR3. The CDR3 spells CASSGGQGNGYTF. For the CDR3, the DNA is TGTGCCAGCAGCGGGGGACAGGGAAATGGCTACACCTTC.

The rearrangement joins TRBV5-1 to TRBJ1-1; TRBD1 agrees at 12 bases. The CDR3 covers 15 residues. Trimming at V came to 4 bases and at J to 7 bases, leaving 8 bases not matched to a gene. Germline-derived CDR1 and CDR2 are SGHRS and YFSETQ. Written as DNA, the CDR3 is TGCGCCAGCAGCCCTGGGGACAGGGGGCTAGGTGAAGCTTTCTTT. Its translation is CASSPGDRGLGEAFF.

The rearrangement links TRBV5-6 to TRBJ1-2; the match to TRBD1 covers 7 bases. CDR1 and CDR2 from the germline V gene are SGHDT and YYEEEE. There are 16 residues in the CDR3. Unmatched junction bases numbered 10, after V lost 0 bases and J lost 5 bases. The CDR3 nucleotides read TGTGCCAGCAGCTTGGTGGGGGACAGTCCCAGGTATGGCTACACCTTC. Amino acids: CASSLVGDSPRYGYTF.

The J gene is TRBJ2-1, the V gene TRBV10-3; D call uncertain. The V end was cut by 2 bases, the J end by 0 bases, with 8 bases between. Germline V gives CDR1 ENHRY, CDR2 SYGVKD. The CDR3 has 15 amino acids. In DNA, the CDR3 is TGTGCCATCAGTGAGCGCAAGAGCTCCTACAATGAGCAGTTCTTC. Encoded protein: CAISERKSSYNEQFF.

The chain uses TRBV5-1 and TRBJ1-1; 7 bases are a match to TRBD1. Germline loops: CDR1 SGHRS, CDR2 YFSETQ. This CDR3 is built from 16 residues. J gave up 2 bases and V 3 bases, and 10 bases lay outside the gene matches. The CDR3 DNA reads as TGCGCCAGCAGCTCTCACCTGACAGGGCCTAACACTGAAGCTTTCTTT. Translated, it gives CASSSHLTGPNTEAFF.

The rearrangement joins TRBV10-3 to TRBJ1-5; 11 bases are shared with TRBD1. This CDR3 has 15 amino acids. Unmatched junction bases numbered 4, after V lost 2 bases and J lost 7 bases. From germline, CDR1 is ENHRY and CDR2 SYGVKD. CDR3 sequence: CAISEGGTGGQPQHF. The CDR3 DNA reads as TGTGCCATCAGTGAGGGGGGGACAGGGGGACAGCCCCAGCATTTT.

The chain recombines TRBV4-1 with TRBJ2-5; possible D gene TRBD2, 5 bases. Trimming stripped 4 bases from V and 0 bases from J, with 9 bases between. Germline-derived CDR1 and CDR2 are MGHRA and YSYEKL. The CDR3 is 14 residues long. CDR3: CASSRLMYQETQYF. The CDR3 DNA reads TGCGCCAGCAGCCGACTAATGTACCAAGAGACCCAGTACTTC.

V and J are TRBV10-3 and TRBJ2-7; the match to TRBD1 covers 9 bases. V dropped 9 bases and J dropped 5; count of bases not matched to a gene: 8. This CDR3 is 13 amino acids long. Germline CDR1 and CDR2: ENHRY and SYGVKD. CDR3 sequence reads: CAMARDREHEQYF. The CDR3 region has the DNA TGTGCCATGGCCCGGGACAGGGAGCACGAGCAGTACTTC.

Concerning this clone itself: One base away lies a much larger clone, so this may be a sequencing read error. Other DNA sequences of this sample code for an identical CDR3. The V call is TRBV19, the J call TRBJ2-7; D might be TRBD1 (6 bases). Trimming left V 1 base short and J 1 base short, with 11 bases between. This CDR3 comprises 15 residues. The V gene's germline CDR1 is LNHDA and CDR2 SQIVND (reference sequence). CDR3 sequence reads: CASSIGTGLSYEQYF. Written as DNA, the CDR3 is TGTGCCAGTAGTATAGGCACAGGGCTGTCCTACGAGCAGTACTTC.

The V call is TRBV7-3, the J call TRBJ2-2; the D is unclear. Trimming cost V 2 bases and J 4 bases, with 5 bases left between them. This CDR3 is 13 amino acids long. Germline V gene sequence: CDR1 SGHTA, CDR2 FQGTGA. The CDR3 DNA sequence: TGTGCCAGCAGCTTAGCGGTCACCGGGGAGCTGTTTTTT. Translated: CASSLAVTGELFF.

This chain connects TRBV5-4 to TRBJ2-7; 7 bases map to TRBD2. The CDR3 totals 15 residues. In germline, CDR1 is SGHNT, CDR2 YYREEE (reference sequence). Unmatched junction bases numbered 6, after V lost 0 bases and J lost 3 bases. The CDR3: CASSLGGGSRYEQYF. CDR3 DNA sequence: TGTGCCAGCAGCTTGGGTGGCGGGAGTCGCTACGAGCAGTACTTC.

This clone has just one count. This chain links TRBV18 with TRBJ2-2; D is possibly TRBD1 (6 bases). From germline, CDR1 is KGHSH and CDR2 LQKENI. V gave up 3 bases and J gave up 0 bases, with 11 bases separating them. The CDR3 runs to 16 residues. The CDR3 bases are TGTGCCAGCTCACCCCTGGACAGATCGAACACCGGGGAGCTGTTTTTT. Protein sequence: CASSPLDRSNTGELFF.

This sequence joins TRBV27 and TRBJ2-5; D possibly corresponds to TRBD2 (5 bases). The germline V and J ends were trimmed by 6 bases and 5 bases, with 19 bases remaining between them. CDR1 and CDR2 (germline): MNHEY, SMNVEV (reference sequence). There are 15 residues in the CDR3. The chain's CDR3 is CASRQGLVLAETQYF. CDR3 nucleotide sequence: TGTGCCAGCAGGCAAGGACTTGTGCTGGCTGAGACCCAGTACTTC.

V gene TRBV12-3 or TRBV12-4 combines with J gene TRBJ2-1; D is uncertain. V shed 0 bases and J shed 11 bases, with 8 bases lying between them. This CDR3 spans 12 amino acids. For the CDR3, the DNA is TGTGCCAGCAGTTTAGCAGGTGGGCAGCAGTTCTTC. Protein product: CASSLAGGQQFF.